These 30 T cell receptor beta chains originate from one sample sequenced in a study of blood T cells in healthy people across ages. Primed by a sample-barcoded 5' primer and a J-beta primer mix, a second PCR proceeded for 7 to 11 cycles. TCRdb re-analysed the 5' RACE reads in MiXCR, keeping a single row per CDR3 protein. The sample consists of some 900,000 distinct CDR3 sequences, 29% of them appearing once. Input material: blood. These TCRs come from a woman of 80 years or more in good health.

This clonotype was detected many times. The chain uses TRBV7-9 and TRBJ2-1, with no clear D. This CDR3 spans 15 amino acids. Germline CDR1 is SEHNR and CDR2 is FQNEAQ (reference sequence). V gave up 0 bases and J gave up 4 bases, with 10 bases separating them. The DNA for the CDR3 is TGTGCCAGCAGCTTAGCTGGGTCAGTGTACAATGAGCAGTTCTTC. This codes for CASSLAGSVYNEQFF.

The chain links TRBV20-1 to TRBJ1-1; D is unclear. Germline CDR1 and CDR2: DFQATT and SNEGSKA (reference sequence). The germline V and J ends were trimmed by 5 bases and 3 bases, with 4 bases remaining between them. CDR3 length: 10 amino acids. CDR3 coding DNA: TGCAGTGCTGTCTACACTGAAGCTTTCTTT. Protein product: CSAVYTEAFF.

This rearrangement joins TRBV7-9 to TRBJ1-6; the D is unclear. This CDR3 is 13 amino acids long. V was shortened by 5 bases and J by 8 bases, with 10 bases between the two germline ends. Looked up from germline, CDR1 is SEHNR and CDR2 is FQNEAQ (reference sequence). In nucleotides, the CDR3 is TGTGCCAGCAGCGCCCTCCTAGATTCACCCCTCCACTTT. Its translation is CASSALLDSPLHF.

This clonotype occurred many times. One junction end disagrees with the germline gene, perhaps due to a read error. The chain joins TRBV7-7 to TRBJ2-7; TRBD2 agrees at 7 bases. The CDR3 sequence is 15 residues long. CDR1 and CDR2 (germline): SSHAT, FNYEAQ (reference sequence). The chain's CDR3 is CASSLAAGESYEQYF. CDR3 DNA sequence: TGTGCTAGCAGCTTAGCGGCGGGGGAGTCCTACGAGCAGTACTTC.

This clonotype was seen a handful of times. The chain uses TRBV6-2 or TRBV6-3 and TRBJ1-1, with D possibly matching TRBD1 (5 bases). V gave up 6 bases and J gave up 4 bases, with 24 bases separating them. The germline gives CDR1 MNHEY, CDR2 SVGEGT. The CDR3 is 17 amino acids. Here the CDR3 DNA reads TGTGCCAGCAGGCCTACTAGGGGTGGGACCGGCGGCACTGAAGCTTTCTTT. The encoded protein is CASRPTRGGTGGTEAFF.

The V and J genes are TRBV20-1 and TRBJ1-5; D is unresolved. This CDR3 comprises 14 residues. The V gene lost 6 bases and the J gene lost 7 bases, with 19 bases spanning the gap. From germline, CDR1 is DFQATT and CDR2 SNEGSKA (reference sequence). The CDR3 region is CSAIVGRLQQPQHF. Written as DNA, the CDR3 is TGCAGTGCGATAGTAGGCCGGTTGCAGCAGCCCCAGCATTTT.

This clonotype came up many times. This chain connects TRBV6-2 or TRBV6-3 to TRBJ1-2; 8 positions match TRBD1. V was clipped by 5 bases and J by 4 bases; unmatched bases: 15. This CDR3 has 17 amino acids. The V gene's germline CDR1 is MNHEY and CDR2 SVGEGT. CDR3 in amino acids: CASSAPRDRLVGYGYTF. Here the CDR3 DNA reads TGTGCCAGCAGTGCCCCTCGGGACAGGCTCGTCGGCTATGGCTACACCTTC.

The chain uses TRBV29-1 and TRBJ2-1, with unresolved D. Germline CDR1 SQVTM, CDR2 ANQGSEA. CDR3 length: 13 residues. Between the trimmed V and J ends, which lost 7 bases and 4 bases, there was a span of 14 bases. The CDR3 DNA is TGCAGCGCCCGGACGGAACTTTACAATGAGCAGTTCTTC. This gives the protein CSARTELYNEQFF.

For this clonotype: A clone one base away is much larger, so this may be a read error. The rearrangement joins TRBV3-1 to TRBJ2-1, with 8 positions matching TRBD2. The J call may be wrong; the DNA end is better matched by TRBJ2-7. CDR1 is LGHDT, CDR2 YNNKEL, per germline (reference sequence). The CDR3 is 17 amino acids. The CDR3 DNA reads TGTGCCAGCACTAGCGGGCGGGGGGTTCTCGGGTACAATGAGCAGTACTTC. It is translated as CASTSGRGVLGYNEQYF.

The chain's CDR3 is CASSYSSSRNQKLFF. In nucleotides, the CDR3 is TGTGCCAGCAGTTACTCGAGCAGCCGCAATCAAAAACTGTTTTTT. V usage is TRBV6-2 or TRBV6-3 and J usage is TRBJ1-4; no clear D gene. The CDR3 extends over 15 amino acids. Germline CDR1 is MNHEY and CDR2 is SVGEGT. V was shortened by 0 bases and J by 9 bases, with 14 bases between the two germline ends.

This clonotype came up many times. V and J are TRBV7-2 and TRBJ1-5, with 7 bases aligning to TRBD1. Unmatched junction bases numbered 4, after V lost 5 bases and J lost 0 bases. Germline V gene sequence: CDR1 SGHTA, CDR2 FQGNSA. This CDR3 comprises 15 residues. CDR3 in DNA: TGTGCCAGCAGCCCGACAGGGTATAGCAATCAGCCCCAGCATTTT. This gives the protein CASSPTGYSNQPQHF. The variable domain in full, completed from reference TRBV7-2 and TRBJ1-5, reads GAGVSQSPSNKVTEKGKDVELRCDPISGHTALYWYRQSLGQGLEFLIYFQGNSAPDKSGLPSDRFSAERTGGSVSTLTIQRTQQEDSAVYLCASSPTGYSNQPQHFGDGTRLSIL.

The V gene is TRBV30, the J gene TRBJ2-7, with 11 bases that match TRBD2. The CDR3 has 15 residues. Germline V gene lookup returns CDR1 GTSNPN and CDR2 SVGIG (reference sequence). After removal of 1 base from V and 6 bases from J, the junction contained 8 bases not matched to a gene. The CDR3: CAWSALAGGVGEQYF. DNA of the CDR3: TGTGCCTGGAGTGCCCTAGCGGGGGGCGTGGGCGAGCAGTACTTC.

This clonotype appeared a few times. V and J are TRBV24-1 and TRBJ1-1; possible D gene TRBD1, 5 bases. Trimming removed 1 base at V and 0 bases at J, with 8 bases between. Germline V gives CDR1 KGHDR, CDR2 SFDVKD. This CDR3 comprises 15 residues. The CDR3 nucleotides read TGTGCCACCAGTGATTTAAAGGACATGAACACTGAAGCTTTCTTT. It specifies CATSDLKDMNTEAFF.

This clonotype was picked up a small number of times. This could be a read error, since a much larger clone is one nucleotide away. The chain joins TRBV7-9 to TRBJ2-7; unclear D gene. This CDR3 is 12 amino acids long. Germline V CDR1 and CDR2: SEHNR, FQNEAQ (reference sequence). As DNA, the CDR3 is TGTGCCAACAGCGTAGACGGCTACGAGCAGTACTTC. It is translated as CANSVDGYEQYF. The full variable domain, completed using reference TRBV7-9 and TRBJ2-7, is DTGVSQNPRHKITKRGQNVTFRCDPISEHNRLYWYRQTLGQGPEFLTYFQNEAQLEKSRLLSDRFSAERPKGSFSTLEIQRTEQGDSAMYLCANSVDGYEQYFGPGTRLTVT.

The V and J genes are TRBV30 and TRBJ2-2, with D uncertain. The CDR3 has 10 amino acids. Trimming took 1 base from V and 6 from J, leaving 0 bases between them. Per germline, CDR1 GTSNPN and CDR2 SVGIG (reference sequence). The DNA for the CDR3 is TGTGCCTGGAGTGCCGGGGAGCTGTTTTTT. It specifies CAWSAGELFF.

Notes on this clonotype: One junction end disagrees with the germline gene, perhaps due to a read error. This chain links TRBV6-5 with TRBJ2-6, with D perhaps matching TRBD1 (6 bases). Germline CDR1 reads MNHEY; CDR2 reads SVGAGI. The CDR3 extends over 15 amino acids. The CDR3 nucleotides read TGTGCCAGCAGACCCACAGGGTCCGGGGTCAACGTCCTGACTTTC. This gives the protein CASRPTGSGVNVLTF.

This clonotype was seen repeatedly, ten times or more. The rearrangement joins TRBV18 to TRBJ2-5; 7 bases are shared with TRBD1. Germline CDR1 reads KGHSH; CDR2 reads LQKENI. CDR3 length: 15 residues. V shed 1 base, J shed 1 base, and the junction held 3 bases outside the gene matches. In DNA, the CDR3 is TGTGCCAGCTCACCACTCGACAGGGCCCAAGAGACCCAGTACTTC. The encoded protein is CASSPLDRAQETQYF.

The sample holds a few counts of this clonotype. This may be a read error, as it is one base from a much larger clone. The chain has TRBV5-1 and TRBJ1-5; 12 bases align to TRBD1. Germline assignment: CDR1 SGHRS and CDR2 YFSETQ. The CDR3 consists of 16 residues. J gave up 6 bases and V 4 bases, and 8 bases lay outside the gene matches. CDR3 amino acids: CASSPGGTGGCQPQHF. The CDR3, as DNA: TGCGCCAGCAGCCCCGGAGGGACAGGGGGCTGTCAGCCCCAGCATTTT.

This clonotype was counted only a few times. This sequence joins TRBV5-6 and TRBJ2-5; no firm D call. Trimming took off 7 bases at V and 2 bases at J, with 12 bases between the two ends. The CDR3 length is 13 residues. From germline, CDR1 is SGHDT and CDR2 YYEEEE. The CDR3 DNA sequence: TGTGCCAGCGGCCCGGTACAGCAAGAGACCCAGTACTTC. Amino acids: CASGPVQQETQYF.

The chain recombines TRBV9 with TRBJ2-1, with D unresolved. The DNA end favors TRBJ2-7, so the J call may be wrong. The germline gives CDR1 SGDLS, CDR2 YYNGEE. The CDR3 runs 17 residues. The CDR3 DNA reads TGTGCCAGCAGCGTAGCTGGAGTCCTGGCCTCCTACAATGAGCAGTACTTC. Protein sequence: CASSVAGVLASYNEQYF.

This clonotype was counted at least ten times. The V and J genes are TRBV5-1 and TRBJ1-4; D ambiguous. The V gene lost 0 bases and the J gene lost 0 bases, with 3 bases spanning the gap. Germline loops: CDR1 SGHRS, CDR2 YFSETQ. The CDR3 is 14 residues long. CDR3 nucleotide sequence: TGCGCCAGCAGCTTGGGATCAACTAATGAAAAACTGTTTTTT. As protein: CASSLGSTNEKLFF.

A note on this clonotype: At one of its ends the junction is not consistent with the germline gene, which may arise from a read error. This chain connects TRBV6-1 to TRBJ2-3; 10 bases are a match to TRBD2. The CDR3 runs to 17 residues. Germline V gene lookup returns CDR1 MNHNS and CDR2 SASEGT. The DNA for the CDR3 is TGTACCAGCAGCTCGACGCGGACTAGCGGAAGCACAGATACGCAGTATTTT. It translates to CTSSSTRTSGSTDTQYF.

This clonotype was seen a single time. This sequence joins TRBV5-1 and TRBJ1-6; D remains unclear. V lost 0 bases, J lost 18 bases, and 28 bases lay in between. CDR1 is SGHRS, CDR2 YFSETQ, per germline. The CDR3 has 17 residues. CDR3 in DNA: TGCGCCAGCAGCTTGGGCCTCAGGAGCTCCTATAATTCATCCCCCCACTTT. This gives the protein CASSLGLRSSYNSSPHF.

This clonotype was picked up one time. The rearrangement links TRBV20-1 to TRBJ2-7; 8 bases map to TRBD2. CDR1 is DFQATT, CDR2 SNEGSKA, per germline (reference sequence). There are 15 residues in the CDR3. J was trimmed by 2 bases and V by 3 bases; bases with no gene match: 9. CDR3 in amino acids: CSASVPSGRTYEQYF. In nucleotides, the CDR3 is TGCAGTGCTAGTGTGCCTAGCGGGCGCACCTACGAGCAGTACTTC.

At least ten counts were recorded for this clonotype. This chain connects TRBV6-5 to TRBJ2-1; D perhaps matches TRBD2 (6 bases). The germline CDR1 and CDR2 sequences are MNHEY and SVGAGI. CDR3 length: 15 amino acids. V lost 4 bases and J lost 0, with 10 bases in between. In DNA form, the CDR3 reads TGTGCCAGCAGTTTAGCGGATATCTCCTACAATGAGCAGTTCTTC. Its protein is CASSLADISYNEQFF.

Comments on this clonotype: This may be a read error: a much more frequent sequence differs by one nucleotide. The chain combines TRBV12-3 or TRBV12-4 with TRBJ2-1; D is possibly TRBD1 (6 bases). The CDR3 spans 15 residues. The CDR3 region is CASQDRLGAGNGQFF. The CDR3 DNA reads as TGTGCCAGCCAAGATAGACTGGGGGCAGGCAATGGGCAGTTCTTC.

This chain links TRBV5-6 with TRBJ2-1, with D uncertain. Germline CDR1 and CDR2: SGHDT and YYEEEE. The ends were cut back, 4 bases at V and 3 bases at J, with 11 bases in the middle. The CDR3 sequence is 14 residues long. The CDR3 region is CASSPGLVYNEQFF. DNA of the CDR3: TGTGCCAGCAGCCCAGGCTTGGTCTACAATGAGCAGTTCTTC. The full variable domain, with the rest looked up from reference TRBV5-6 and TRBJ2-1, is DAGVTQSPTHLIKTRGQQVTLRCSPKSGHDTVSWYQQALGQGPQFIFQYYEEEERQRGNFPDRFSGHQFPNYSSELNVNALLLGDSALYLCASSPGLVYNEQFFGPGTRLTVL.

This clonotype has ten or more counts. This rearrangement joins TRBV6-5 to TRBJ1-1, with a possible D match to TRBD1 (5 bases). Germline CDR1 MNHEY, CDR2 SVGAGI. This CDR3 comprises 16 residues. V was shortened by 0 bases and J by 5 bases, with 16 bases between the two germline ends. CDR3 residues: CASSYSSGRLGTEAFF. The CDR3 DNA sequence: TGTGCCAGCAGTTACTCGTCAGGGCGCCTAGGGACTGAAGCTTTCTTT.

This chain connects TRBV6-2 or TRBV6-3 to TRBJ2-2, with 7 bases lining up with TRBD1. Germline V gene lookup returns CDR1 MNHEY and CDR2 SVGEGT. The trim removed 6 bases at V and 4 bases at J, leaving 14 bases unmatched. The CDR3 sequence is 17 residues long. The CDR3 sequence is CASRPAGDRASTGELFF. CDR3 DNA sequence: TGTGCCAGCAGACCGGCCGGAGACAGGGCCTCCACCGGGGAGCTGTTTTTT.

At least ten counts were recorded for this clonotype. The gene calls are TRBV7-9 and TRBJ2-5; possibly TRBD2 for D (5 bases). Per the germline V gene, CDR1 is SEHNR and CDR2 is FQNEAQ (reference sequence). The CDR3 consists of 15 residues. The V and J ends lost 5 bases and 9 bases respectively, with 22 bases between them. CDR3 sequence: CASSTGISTQESQYF. CDR3 in DNA: TGTGCCAGCAGCACCGGGATATCGACCCAGGAGTCCCAGTACTTC.